This passage covers 20 T cell receptor beta chains from one sample sequenced in a study of CD8+ T cells in alopecia areata. RNA extraction and reverse transcription yielded cDNA as sequencing template. Sequencing used immunoSEQ multiplex PCR; TCRdb keeps in-frame clones, though not all of them. The profile shows under 200,000 clones, 60% to 75% of them singletons. The treatment: oral pan-JAK inhibitor, 5-10 mg twice daily. Sequences were derived from CD4+ T cells sorted from blood, sampled at week 24, from a patient treated with tofacitinib. The receptors derive from a human donor with alopecia areata.

The genes are TRBV4-1 and TRBJ1-2; 7 positions match TRBD1. The V segment lost 4 bases and the J segment 4 bases; nucleotides outside the gene matches: 6. This CDR3 spans 14 amino acids. Germline V lookup: CDR1 MGHRA, CDR2 YSYEKL. This chain's CDR3 is CASSRTGDGYGYTF. DNA of the CDR3: TGCGCCAGCAGCCGAACAGGGGATGGCTATGGCTACACCTTC.

The chain joins TRBV18 to TRBJ2-1, with a weak D call TRBD1 (6 bases). The V end was cut by 3 bases, the J end by 6 bases, with 18 bases between. The CDR3 extends over 16 amino acids. Germline loops: CDR1 KGHSH, CDR2 LQKENI. The CDR3 here is CASSPARAGVANEQFF. The CDR3, as DNA: TGTGCCAGCTCACCCGCCCGGGCAGGGGTGGCCAATGAGCAGTTCTTC. The full variable domain, its missing parts supplied by reference TRBV18 and TRBJ2-1, is NAGVMQNPRHLVRRRGQEARLRCSPMKGHSHVYWYRQLPEEGLKFMVYLQKENIIDESGMPKERFSAEFPKEGPSILRIQQVVRGDSAAYFCASSPARAGVANEQFFGPGTRLTVL.

This clone occurred a few times. The genes are TRBV11-2 and TRBJ2-5, with TRBD1 matching over 9 bases. The CDR3 length is 15 residues. The junction had 11 bases not matched to a gene; V was cut back by 7 bases and J by 5 bases. Germline V gives CDR1 SGHAT, CDR2 FQNNGV. The CDR3 is CASTQGTGRVETQYF. CDR3 in DNA: TGTGCCAGCACCCAAGGGACAGGGAGGGTGGAGACCCAGTACTTC.

J is TRBJ2-3 and V is TRBV30; D is uncertain. V gave up 7 bases and J gave up 5 bases, with 10 bases separating them. The length of the CDR3 is 11 residues. CDR1 GTSNPN and CDR2 SVGIG come from the germline V gene (reference sequence). The CDR3 loop reads CASHWGDTQYF. In DNA, the CDR3 is TGTGCCTCCCACTGGGGAGATACGCAGTATTTT.

This clone showed up just a few times. The chain recombines TRBV7-9 with TRBJ1-6; 7 bases are a match to TRBD1. V gave up 5 bases and J gave up 10 bases; unmatched junction bases: 8. The CDR3 sequence is 14 residues long. CDR1 is SEHNR, CDR2 FQNEAQ, per germline (reference sequence). The CDR3 loop reads CASSQGTVGSPLHF. CDR3 nucleotide sequence: TGTGCCAGCAGCCAAGGGACAGTGGGCTCACCCCTCCACTTT.

The chain recombines TRBV25-1 with TRBJ1-6; 10 bases line up with TRBD1. The V gene end was trimmed by 8 bases and the J gene end by 7 bases; junction bases not matched to a gene: 5. The CDR3 covers 14 residues. CDR1 is MGHDK and CDR2 is SYGVNS in the germline V gene. The CDR3 sequence: CASGRTGGNSPLHF. In DNA, the CDR3 is TGTGCCAGCGGACGGACAGGGGGGAATTCACCCCTCCACTTT.

This clone was counted a few times. The chain recombines TRBV19 with TRBJ1-1, with D possibly matching TRBD1 (5 bases). Between the trimmed V and J ends, which lost 11 bases and 4 bases, there was a span of 8 bases. Germline CDR1 LNHDA, CDR2 SQIVND (reference sequence). The CDR3 runs 10 residues. The CDR3 nucleotides are TGTGCCGGGAGGGGCACTGAAGCTTTCTTT. Translated: CAGRGTEAFF.

As DNA, the CDR3 is TGTGCCAGTAGTTTGACTCACCTGAACACCGGGGAGCTGTTTTTT. This sequence encodes CASSLTHLNTGELFF. This chain connects TRBV19 to TRBJ2-2; D remains ambiguous. The CDR3 sequence is 15 residues long. The V end lost 5 bases, the J end lost 1 base, and 11 bases lay between the germline ends. Looked up from germline, CDR1 is LNHDA and CDR2 is SQIVND (reference sequence).

V gene TRBV14 combines with J gene TRBJ1-1; 7 bases align to TRBD1. Germline CDR1 reads SGHDN; CDR2 reads FVKESK. There are 14 residues in the CDR3. V trimming: 4 bases; J trimming: 6 bases; junction bases outside the gene matches: 8. CDR3: CASSRFEQGSEAFF. For the CDR3, the DNA is TGTGCCAGCAGCCGCTTTGAACAGGGGTCTGAAGCTTTCTTT.

The V gene is TRBV30, the J gene TRBJ2-5; D perhaps matches TRBD1 (6 bases). The CDR3 runs 12 residues. Germline V gene sequence: CDR1 GTSNPN, CDR2 SVGIG (reference sequence). V lost 3 bases, J lost 6 bases, and 11 bases lay in between. CDR3 sequence (DNA): TGTGCCTGGAGCACAGGGAGTAAGACCCAGTACTTC. This sequence encodes CAWSTGSKTQYF.

The table lists this clone with a count of one. V is TRBV5-6 and J is TRBJ2-6, with TRBD1 identical over 7 bases. CDR3 size: 17 residues. Germline CDR1 and CDR2: SGHDT and YYEEEE. With 0 bases clipped from V and 0 bases from J, the junction kept 3 bases outside the gene matches. In nucleotides, the CDR3 is TGTGCCAGCAGCTTGGGACAGGGCATCTCTGGGGCCAACGTCCTGACTTTC. This sequence encodes CASSLGQGISGANVLTF.

This chain joins TRBV4-2 and TRBJ2-3; D is unresolved. Per the germline V gene, CDR1 is LGHNA and CDR2 is YNFKEQ. This CDR3 is built from 15 residues. The germline V and J ends were trimmed by 4 bases and 0 bases, with 11 bases remaining between them. The CDR3 nucleotides read TGTGCCAGCAGCCCGGACCCCCACAGCACAGATACGCAGTATTTT. It translates to CASSPDPHSTDTQYF.

The chain couples TRBV5-1 to TRBJ2-7; tentatively, D is TRBD1 (6 bases). Trimming stripped 3 bases from V and 5 bases from J, with 18 bases between. The germline gives CDR1 SGHRS, CDR2 YFSETQ. The CDR3 is 15 residues long. Written as DNA, the CDR3 is TGCGCCAGCAGCTCCCCCGAGACAGGCACCAACGAGCAGTACTTC. Translating it yields CASSSPETGTNEQYF.

J is TRBJ2-7 and V is TRBV11-3; D ambiguous. V was cut by 0 bases and J by 7 bases, with 7 bases left in between. The CDR3 runs to 12 residues. Germline CDR1 reads SGHNT; CDR2 reads YENEEA. CDR3 in DNA: TGTGCCAGCAGCTTAGATAGGTTTGAGCAGTACTTC. Residues: CASSLDRFEQYF.

The chain carries TRBV5-6 and TRBJ2-7, with 7 bases that match TRBD1. There are 14 residues in the CDR3. CDR1 is SGHDT and CDR2 is YYEEEE in the germline V gene. The trim removed 4 bases at V and 3 bases at J, leaving 7 bases unmatched. The CDR3 loop reads CASSPGTESYEQYF. CDR3 bases: TGTGCCAGCAGCCCGGGGACAGAGAGCTACGAGCAGTACTTC.

This clone appeared a few times. The chain carries TRBV18 and TRBJ1-1; D gene ambiguous. The CDR3 is 16 amino acids. Germline CDR1 reads KGHSH; CDR2 reads LQKENI. V was cut by 3 bases and J by 0 bases, with 14 bases left in between. The CDR3 sequence: CASSPGSQRLNTEAFF. CDR3 nucleotide sequence: TGTGCCAGCTCACCGGGATCACAGCGTTTGAACACTGAAGCTTTCTTT.

The chain carries TRBV6-5 and TRBJ2-2; a possible D gene is TRBD1 (5 bases). There are 11 residues in the CDR3. Deletions cut 6 bases from V and 8 bases from J, with 7 bases between. Germline CDR1 is MNHEY and CDR2 is SVGAGI. CDR3 protein: CASSYRGELFF. In DNA form, the CDR3 reads TGTGCCAGCAGCTACAGGGGGGAGCTGTTTTTT.

V is TRBV30 and J is TRBJ1-2, with 9 bases identical to TRBD1. Trimming at V came to 2 bases and at J to 0 bases, leaving 10 bases not matched to a gene. The CDR3 sequence is 17 residues long. CDR1 is GTSNPN and CDR2 is SVGIG in the germline V gene (reference sequence). Here the CDR3 reads CAWSPPGTGTPNYGYTF. CDR3 in DNA: TGTGCCTGGAGTCCGCCCGGGACAGGGACCCCTAACTATGGCTACACCTTC.

The chain is built from TRBV11-2 and TRBJ1-1; D unclear. Trimming stripped 5 bases from V and 1 base from J, with 11 bases between. This CDR3 region has 14 residues. Per germline, CDR1 SGHAT and CDR2 FQNNGV. For the CDR3, the DNA is TGTGCCAGCAGCCAGGAACTCTCGAACACTGAAGCTTTCTTT. This gives the protein CASSQELSNTEAFF.

The V and J genes are TRBV19 and TRBJ1-1; 11 bases agree with TRBD1. Germline CDR1 and CDR2: LNHDA and SQIVND (reference sequence). The CDR3 runs to 20 residues. V shed 8 bases, J shed 0 bases, and the junction held 20 bases outside the gene matches. Here the CDR3 DNA reads TGTGCCAGTCCACCAGGGCCAAACCCGGGGGACAGGGGGATGAACACTGAAGCTTTCTTT. Residues: CASPPGPNPGDRGMNTEAFF.